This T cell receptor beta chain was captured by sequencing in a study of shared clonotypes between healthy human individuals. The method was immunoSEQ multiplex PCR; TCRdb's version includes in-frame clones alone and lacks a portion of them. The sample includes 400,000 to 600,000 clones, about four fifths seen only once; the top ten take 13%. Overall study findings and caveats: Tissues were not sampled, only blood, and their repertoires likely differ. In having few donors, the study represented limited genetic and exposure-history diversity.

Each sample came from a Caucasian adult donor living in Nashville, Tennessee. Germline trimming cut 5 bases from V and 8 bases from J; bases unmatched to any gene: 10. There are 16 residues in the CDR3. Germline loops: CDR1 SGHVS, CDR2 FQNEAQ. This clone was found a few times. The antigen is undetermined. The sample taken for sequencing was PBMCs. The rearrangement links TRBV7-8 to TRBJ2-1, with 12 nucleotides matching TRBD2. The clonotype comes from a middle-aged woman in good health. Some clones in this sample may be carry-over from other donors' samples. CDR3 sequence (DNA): TGTGCCAGCAGCCCCCCGACTAGCGGGAGAGTTTATGAGCAGTTCTTC. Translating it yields CASSPPTSGRVYEQFF.